In this sample, the clone carrying this T cell receptor (beta chain) turned up many times. Its target is not known. The data derive from a study of CD8 T cells in ankylosing spondylitis. Germline lookup yields CDR1 LGHDT and CDR2 YNNKEL (reference sequence). The V gene lost 0 bases and the J gene lost 0 bases, with 21 bases spanning the gap. The CDR3 runs 20 residues. A quantitative 5'-RACE method, one with molecular barcodes, was used to make TCR beta libraries. From the 5' RACE reads, TCRdb called clonotypes with MiXCR, one entry per CDR3 protein. This sample has roughly 490,000 distinct CDR3 sequences, with 5.3% found just once. Notes on the study in general: Among TCR beta sequences, a motif of eight highly homologous variants appeared characteristic of ankylosing spondylitis blood. Disease-linked clones proved CD8+ and comparatively uncommon in peripheral blood. Disease-linked clones reportedly showed significant enrichment in matched ankylosing spondylitis synovial fluid. Earlier reports found some motif variants in synovial fluid and blood in reactive arthritis.

The sequencing input was blood, either unsorted or a sorted T cell fraction (not recorded which). This TCR derives from a male donor with ankylosing spondylitis. The rearrangement uses TRBV3-1 and TRBJ2-4; no firm D call. The CDR3 sequence is CASSQERPAFARIAKNIQYF. As DNA, the CDR3 is TGTGCCAGCAGCCAAGAGAGGCCGGCCTTCGCCAGAATAGCCAAAAACATTCAGTACTTC. The whole variable domain, filled in from reference TRBV3-1 and TRBJ2-4, reads DTAVSQTPKYLVTQMGNDKSIKCEQNLGHDTMYWYKQDSKKFLKIMFSYNNKELIINETVPNRFSPKSPDKAHLNLHINSLELGDSAVYFCASSQERPAFARIAKNIQYFGAGTRLSVL.